Each of the 5 T cell receptor beta chains below was sequenced from the same sample in a study of blood T cell repertoires in COVID-19 (dated by TCRdb to the early 2020s). The library was obtained by the immunoSEQ multiplex PCR assay. Sourced from immuneACCESS, this table was stored by TCRdb with only in-frame sequences that have V and J called. A share of the clones is absent; for the studies checked, an unresolved V gene accounts for under half, and the remainder has no known explanation. This sample lists 200,000 to 300,000 clones; 70% to 90% were detected once. 3% to 3.5% of the sample is taken by the ten largest. The sequencing input was peripheral blood. The receptors were gathered from a woman in her thirties who had recovered from COVID-19.

The chain links TRBV15 to TRBJ1-1, with a weak D call TRBD1 (5 bases). This CDR3 is 12 amino acids long. V was pared by 9 bases and J by 3 bases, with 11 bases between. Germline assignment: CDR1 LNHNV and CDR2 YYDKDF (reference sequence). As DNA, the CDR3 is TGTGCCACGGGGCCCAGGGACACTGAAGCTTTCTTT. It encodes CATGPRDTEAFF.

J is TRBJ1-2 and V is TRBV7-2, with TRBD1 identical over 8 bases. Looked up from germline, CDR1 is SGHTA and CDR2 is FQGNSA. CDR3 length: 12 amino acids. Trimming took 5 bases from V and 8 from J; bases not matched to a gene: 4. CDR3 region: CASSGPGGGYTF. The CDR3 DNA reads as TGTGCCAGCAGCGGCCCAGGGGGCGGCTACACCTTC. Supplemented by reference TRBV7-2 and TRBJ1-2, the full variable domain reads GAGVSQSPSNKVTEKGKDVELRCDPISGHTALYWYRQSLGQGLEFLIYFQGNSAPDKSGLPSDRFSAERTGGSVSTLTIQRTQQEDSAVYLCASSGPGGGYTFGSGTRLTVV.

The chain carries TRBV19 and TRBJ1-2; unclear D gene. The germline V gene encodes CDR1 LNHDA and CDR2 SQIVND (reference sequence). Trimming shortened V by 10 bases and J by 8 bases, and 14 bases separated the two germline ends. CDR3 length: 11 amino acids. The CDR3 is CATRREKGYTF. As DNA, the CDR3 is TGTGCCACCCGACGGGAGAAAGGCTACACCTTC.

The V gene is TRBV30, the J gene TRBJ2-1; TRBD1 might be the D (6 bases). The CDR3 consists of 14 residues. Looked up from germline, CDR1 is GTSNPN and CDR2 is SVGIG (reference sequence). Trimming stripped 2 bases from V and 4 bases from J, with 12 bases between. DNA for the CDR3: TGTGCCTGGAGTTCAGGGGTCGGTTACAATGAGCAGTTCTTC. As protein: CAWSSGVGYNEQFF. Filled out from reference TRBV30 and TRBJ2-1, the complete variable domain reads SQTIHQWPATLVQPVGSPLSLECTVEGTSNPNLYWYRQAAGRGLQLLFYSVGIGQISSEVPQNLSASRPQDRQFILSSKKLLLSDSGFYLCAWSSGVGYNEQFFGPGTRLTVL.

This chain joins TRBV9 and TRBJ2-3; D is perhaps TRBD1 (6 bases). V was trimmed by 3 bases and J by 1 base, leaving 12 bases between them. CDR3 length: 15 residues. Germline values: CDR1 SGDLS, CDR2 YYNGEE. CDR3 bases: TGTGCCAGCAGCGCAGGGGATTTCGGCACAGATACGCAGTATTTT. This sequence encodes CASSAGDFGTDTQYF. Combining the CDR3 with reference TRBV9 and TRBJ2-3 gives the whole variable domain DSGVTQTPKHLITATGQRVTLRCSPRSGDLSVYWYQQSLDQGLQFLIQYYNGEERAKGNILERFSAQQFPDLHSELNLSSLELGDSALYFCASSAGDFGTDTQYFGPGTRLTVL.